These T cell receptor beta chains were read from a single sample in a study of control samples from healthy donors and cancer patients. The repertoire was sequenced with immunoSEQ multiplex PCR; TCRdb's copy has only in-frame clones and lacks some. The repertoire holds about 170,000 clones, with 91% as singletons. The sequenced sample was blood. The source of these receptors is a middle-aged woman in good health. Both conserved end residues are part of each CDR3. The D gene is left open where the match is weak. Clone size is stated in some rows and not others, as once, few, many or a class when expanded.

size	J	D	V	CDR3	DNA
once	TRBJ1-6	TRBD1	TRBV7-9	CASDAGTGGSPLHF	TGTGCCAGTGATGCCGGGACAGGGGGCTCACCCCTCCACTTT
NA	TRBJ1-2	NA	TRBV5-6	CASSLAAMFYGYTF	TGTGCCAGCAGCTTGGCCGCAATGTTCTATGGCTACACCTTC
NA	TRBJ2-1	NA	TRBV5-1	CASKNEGSEQFF	TGCGCCAGCAAGAACGAAGGCAGTGAGCAGTTCTTC
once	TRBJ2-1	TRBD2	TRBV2	CASTRNTLGLAGTKGKEGQFF	TGTGCCAGCACACGGAACACCCTTGGACTAGCGGGCACCAAGGGAAAAGAGGGGCAGTTCTTC
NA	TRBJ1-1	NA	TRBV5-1	CASSSGRGNTEAFF	TGCGCCAGCAGTTCCGGCAGGGGGAACACTGAAGCTTTCTTT
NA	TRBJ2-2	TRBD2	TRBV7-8	CASSQGLATNTGELFF	TGTGCCAGCAGCCAGGGACTAGCTACGAACACCGGGGAGCTGTTTTTT
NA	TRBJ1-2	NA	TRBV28	CASSLADRRYGYTF	TGTGCCAGCAGTTTGGCGGACAGACGCTATGGCTACACCTTC
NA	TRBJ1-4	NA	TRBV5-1	CASSLVIGEGLFF	TGCGCCAGCAGCTTGGTGATAGGGGAAGGGCTGTTTTTT
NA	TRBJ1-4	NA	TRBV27	CASGNSWGGQREKLFF	TGTGCCAGCGGCAACTCCTGGGGGGGGCAGAGGGAAAAACTGTTTTTT
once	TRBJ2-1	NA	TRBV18	CASSPPPLGYNEQFF	TGTGCCAGCTCACCACCCCCCTTGGGGTACAATGAGCAGTTCTTC
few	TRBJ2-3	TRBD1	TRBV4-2	CASSLGQAKDTQYF	TGTGCCAGCAGCCTAGGACAGGCGAAAGATACGCAGTATTTT
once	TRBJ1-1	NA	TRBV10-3	CAISEPGAEAFF	TGTGCCATCAGTGAGCCGGGGGCTGAAGCTTTCTTT
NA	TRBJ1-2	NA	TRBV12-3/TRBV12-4	CASSVQDTYGYTF	TGTGCCAGCAGTGTACAGGACACCTATGGCTACACCTTC
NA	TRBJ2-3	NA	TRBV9	CASRPVLGGPDTQYF	TGTGCCAGCCGCCCCGTGCTAGGGGGTCCAGATACGCAGTATTTT
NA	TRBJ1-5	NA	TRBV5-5	CASSLGGMWNQPQHF	TGTGCCAGCAGCTTGGGAGGTATGTGGAATCAGCCCCAGCATTTT